Included here is one T cell receptor beta chain sequence, with context. Germline V gene sequence: CDR1 SGHDN, CDR2 FVKESK. CDR3 length: 16 amino acids. Trimming pared 1 base from V and 1 base from J, leaving 10 bases between. This entry comes from a study of blood T cell repertoires in COVID-19. About the study: The United States, Italy and Spain supplied acute and convalescent COVID-19 samples. The cDNA or gDNA used as material had been derived from T cells, B-cell-depleted T cells, or PBMCs.

The authors' processing: By means of reference gene primer amplification, nucleated cell counts were estimated. Method: immunoSEQ multiplex PCR; TCRdb's copy keeps in-frame clones and lacks some. V, J and clone size are those of that table, while D and trimming were read from the DNA. The table has fewer than 120,000 clones, more than 75% seen once. Material: peripheral blood. The chain links TRBV14 to TRBJ1-4; D perhaps matches TRBD1 (5 bases). This TCR came from a woman in her forties or fifties with acute or convalescent COVID-19. The CDR3 coding sequence is TGTGCCAGCAGCCAAGCCCTGGGGGGAACTAATGAAAAACTGTTTTTT. Translating it yields CASSQALGGTNEKLFF. Full variable domain (missing parts from reference TRBV14 and TRBJ1-4): EAGVTQFPSHSVIEKGQTVTLRCDPISGHDNLYWYRRVMGKEIKFLLHFVKESKQDESGMPNNRFLAERTGGTYSTLKVQPAELEDSGVYFCASSQALGGTNEKLFFGSGTQLSVL.